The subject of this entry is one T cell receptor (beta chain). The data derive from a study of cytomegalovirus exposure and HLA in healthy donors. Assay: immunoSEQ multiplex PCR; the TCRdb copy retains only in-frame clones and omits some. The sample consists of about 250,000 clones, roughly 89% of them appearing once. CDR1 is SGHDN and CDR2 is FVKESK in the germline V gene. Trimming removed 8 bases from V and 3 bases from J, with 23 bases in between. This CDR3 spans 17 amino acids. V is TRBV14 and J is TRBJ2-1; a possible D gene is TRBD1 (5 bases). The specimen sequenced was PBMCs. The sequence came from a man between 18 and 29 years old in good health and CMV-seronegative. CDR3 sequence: CASGSLKGSGLYNEQFF. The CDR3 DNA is TGTGCCAGCGGAAGCCTCAAGGGGTCTGGCCTCTACAATGAGCAGTTCTTC.